The subject of this entry is one TCR beta chain. V lost 8 bases, J lost 4 bases, and 19 bases stayed unmatched. CDR3 length equals 17 residues. Germline V gene sequence: CDR1 LNHDA, CDR2 SQIVND (reference sequence). These data belong to a study of T cell changes during pregnancy in multiple sclerosis. Clones were read by immunoSEQ multiplex PCR, and TCRdb kept only the in-frame ones, dropping some. The sample consists of about 24,000 clones, 70% to 90% of them appearing once. This TCR came from a female donor in good health, enrolled as a control in a pregnancy study. The V call is TRBV19, the J call TRBJ1-2; 7 positions match TRBD1. The sample in question was CD8+ T cells from peripheral blood mononuclear cells, obtained in the first trimester of pregnancy. The CDR3 DNA sequence: TGTGCCAGTCCCGGGGCTCCAGACAGGGCTCAGACCTATGGCTACACCTTC. This sequence encodes CASPGAPDRAQTYGYTF.